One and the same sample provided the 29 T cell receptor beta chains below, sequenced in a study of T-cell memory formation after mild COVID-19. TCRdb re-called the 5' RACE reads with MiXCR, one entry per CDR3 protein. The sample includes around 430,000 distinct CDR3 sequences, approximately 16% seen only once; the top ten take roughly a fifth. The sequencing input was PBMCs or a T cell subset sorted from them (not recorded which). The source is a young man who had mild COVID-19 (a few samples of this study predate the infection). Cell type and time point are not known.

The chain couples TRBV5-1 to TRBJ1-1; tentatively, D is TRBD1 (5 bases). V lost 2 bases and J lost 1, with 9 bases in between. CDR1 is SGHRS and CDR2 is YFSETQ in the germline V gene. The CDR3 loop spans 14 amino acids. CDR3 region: CASSFLQGNTEAFF. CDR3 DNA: TGCGCCAGCAGCTTCCTGCAGGGGAACACTGAAGCTTTCTTT.

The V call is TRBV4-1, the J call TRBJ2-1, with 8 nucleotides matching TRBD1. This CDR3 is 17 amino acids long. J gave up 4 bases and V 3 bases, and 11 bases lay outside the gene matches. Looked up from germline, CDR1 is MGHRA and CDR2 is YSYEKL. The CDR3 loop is CASSHRPSGTGYNEQFF. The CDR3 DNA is TGCGCCAGCAGCCACCGACCTTCCGGGACAGGTTACAATGAGCAGTTCTTC.

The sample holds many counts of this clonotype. CDR3 DNA sequence: TGTGCCAGCAACGCGGGGAATGGTTTCGGGACCCAGTACTTC. Translating it yields CASNAGNGFGTQYF. V gene TRBV6-2 or TRBV6-3 combines with J gene TRBJ2-5; possible D gene TRBD2, 6 bases. CDR3 length equals 14 residues. Germline V gives CDR1 MNHEY, CDR2 SVGEGT. V was trimmed by 7 bases and J by 7 bases, leaving 19 bases between them.

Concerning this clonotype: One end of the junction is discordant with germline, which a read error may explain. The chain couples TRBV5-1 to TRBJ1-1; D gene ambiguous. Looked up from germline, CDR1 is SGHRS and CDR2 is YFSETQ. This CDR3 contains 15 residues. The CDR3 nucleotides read TGCGCCAGCAGCTCCTGGTCCTTGGGCTCCACTGAAGCTTTATTT. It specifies CASSSWSLGSTEALF.

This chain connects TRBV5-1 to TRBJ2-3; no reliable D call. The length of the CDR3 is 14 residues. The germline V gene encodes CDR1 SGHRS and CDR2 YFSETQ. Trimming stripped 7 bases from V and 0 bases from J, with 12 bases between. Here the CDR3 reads CASALRQSTDTQYF. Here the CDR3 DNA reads TGCGCCAGCGCCTTAAGGCAGAGCACAGATACGCAGTATTTT.

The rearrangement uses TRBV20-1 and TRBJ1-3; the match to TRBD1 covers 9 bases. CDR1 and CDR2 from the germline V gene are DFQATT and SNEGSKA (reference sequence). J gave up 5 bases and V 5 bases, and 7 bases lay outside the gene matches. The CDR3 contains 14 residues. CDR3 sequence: CSAGEGQGRNTIYF. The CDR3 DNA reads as TGCAGTGCTGGGGAGGGACAGGGTAGAAACACCATATATTTT.

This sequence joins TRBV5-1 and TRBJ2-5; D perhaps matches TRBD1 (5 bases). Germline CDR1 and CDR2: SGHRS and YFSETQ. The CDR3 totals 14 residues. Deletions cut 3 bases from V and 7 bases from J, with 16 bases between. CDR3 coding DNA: TGCGCCAGCAGCTCTGGAGTGGGGCTTGTGACCCAGTACTTC. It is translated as CASSSGVGLVTQYF. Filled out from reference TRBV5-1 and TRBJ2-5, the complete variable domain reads KAGVTQTPRYLIKTRGQQVTLSCSPISGHRSVSWYQQTPGQGLQFLFEYFSETQRNKGNFPGRFSGRQFSNSRSEMNVSTLELGDSALYLCASSSGVGLVTQYFGPGTRLLVL.

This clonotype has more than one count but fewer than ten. The CDR3 spells CASSSILSSGLAFGDTQYF. CDR3 nucleotide sequence: TGTGCCAGCAGTTCAATACTCTCCTCGGGACTAGCTTTCGGGGATACGCAGTATTTT. The chain is built from TRBV27 and TRBJ2-3, with 9 bases aligning to TRBD2. Germline V CDR1 and CDR2: MNHEY, SMNVEV (reference sequence). There are 19 residues in the CDR3. V shed 4 bases and J 6 bases; nucleotides not matched to a gene: 20.

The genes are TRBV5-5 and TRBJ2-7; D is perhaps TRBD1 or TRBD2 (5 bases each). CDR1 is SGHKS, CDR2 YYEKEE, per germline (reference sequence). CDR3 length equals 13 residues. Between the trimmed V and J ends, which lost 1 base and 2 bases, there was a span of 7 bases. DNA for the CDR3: TGTGCCAGCAGCTTGATGGGGGCCTACGAGCAGTACTTC. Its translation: CASSLMGAYEQYF. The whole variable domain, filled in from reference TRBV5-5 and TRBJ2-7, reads DAGVTQSPTHLIKTRGQQVTLRCSPISGHKSVSWYQQVLGQGPQFIFQYYEKEERGRGNFPDRFSARQFPNYSSELNVNALLLGDSALYLCASSLMGAYEQYFGPGTRLTVT.

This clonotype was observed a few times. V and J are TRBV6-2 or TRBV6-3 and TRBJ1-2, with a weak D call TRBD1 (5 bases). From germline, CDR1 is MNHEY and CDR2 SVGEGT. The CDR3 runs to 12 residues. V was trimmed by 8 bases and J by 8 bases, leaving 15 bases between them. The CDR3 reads CASGRARAGYTF. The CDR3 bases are TGTGCCAGCGGCCGCGCCAGGGCGGGCTACACCTTC.

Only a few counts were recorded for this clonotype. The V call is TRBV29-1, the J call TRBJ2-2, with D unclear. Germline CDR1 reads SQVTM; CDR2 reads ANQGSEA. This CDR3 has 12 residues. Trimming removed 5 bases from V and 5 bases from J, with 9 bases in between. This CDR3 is CSVKRLTGELFF. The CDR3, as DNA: TGCAGCGTTAAGAGGCTAACCGGGGAGCTGTTTTTT.

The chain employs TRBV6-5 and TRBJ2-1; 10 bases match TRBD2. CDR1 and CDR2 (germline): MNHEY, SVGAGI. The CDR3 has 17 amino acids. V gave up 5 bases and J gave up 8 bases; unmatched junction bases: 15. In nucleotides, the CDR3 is TGTGCCAGCAGTCAACTGTCGGAAGCGGGGGGGCAGGATGAGCAGTTCTTC. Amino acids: CASSQLSEAGGQDEQFF.

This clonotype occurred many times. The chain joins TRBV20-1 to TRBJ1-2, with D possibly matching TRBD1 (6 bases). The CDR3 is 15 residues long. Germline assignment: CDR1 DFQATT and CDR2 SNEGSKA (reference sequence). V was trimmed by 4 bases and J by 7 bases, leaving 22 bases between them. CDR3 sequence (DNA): TGCAGTGCTAATGCATTTCAAAGGGGGGTGGGTGGCTACACCTTC. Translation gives CSANAFQRGVGGYTF.

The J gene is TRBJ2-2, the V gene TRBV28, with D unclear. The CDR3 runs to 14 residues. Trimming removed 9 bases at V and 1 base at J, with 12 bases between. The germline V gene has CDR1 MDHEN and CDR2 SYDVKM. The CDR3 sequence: CASVQDWNTGELFF. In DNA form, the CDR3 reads TGTGCCAGTGTCCAGGATTGGAACACCGGGGAGCTGTTTTTT.

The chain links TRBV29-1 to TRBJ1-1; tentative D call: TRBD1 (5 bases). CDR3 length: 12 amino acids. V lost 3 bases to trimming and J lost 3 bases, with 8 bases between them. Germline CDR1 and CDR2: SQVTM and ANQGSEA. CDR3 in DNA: TGCAGCGTTGACAGGGCCTACACTGAAGCTTTCTTT. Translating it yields CSVDRAYTEAFF.

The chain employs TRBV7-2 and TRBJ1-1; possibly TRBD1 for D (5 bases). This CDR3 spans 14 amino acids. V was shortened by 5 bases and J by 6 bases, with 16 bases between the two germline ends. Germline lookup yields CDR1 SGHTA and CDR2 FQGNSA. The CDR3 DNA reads TGTGCCAGCAGCCCGGGACCGGGGAATGCTGAAGCTTTCTTT. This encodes CASSPGPGNAEAFF.

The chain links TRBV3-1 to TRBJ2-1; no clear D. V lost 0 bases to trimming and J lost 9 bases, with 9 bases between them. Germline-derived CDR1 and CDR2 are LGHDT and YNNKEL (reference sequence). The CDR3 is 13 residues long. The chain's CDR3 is CASSQDGPSEQFF. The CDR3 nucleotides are TGTGCCAGCAGCCAAGATGGCCCTAGTGAGCAGTTCTTC.

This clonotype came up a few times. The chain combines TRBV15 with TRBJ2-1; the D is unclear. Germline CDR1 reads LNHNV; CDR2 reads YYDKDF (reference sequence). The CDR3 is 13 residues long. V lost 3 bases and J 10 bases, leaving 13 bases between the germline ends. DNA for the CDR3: TGTGCCACCAGCAGTGAAGGTTTTGACGAGCAGTTCTTC. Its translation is CATSSEGFDEQFF.

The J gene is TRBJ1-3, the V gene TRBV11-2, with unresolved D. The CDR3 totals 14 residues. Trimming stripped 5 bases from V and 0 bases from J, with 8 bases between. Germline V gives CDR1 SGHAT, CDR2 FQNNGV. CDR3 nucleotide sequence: TGTGCCAGCAGCGCGGACCGCTCTGGAAACACCATATATTTT. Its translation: CASSADRSGNTIYF.

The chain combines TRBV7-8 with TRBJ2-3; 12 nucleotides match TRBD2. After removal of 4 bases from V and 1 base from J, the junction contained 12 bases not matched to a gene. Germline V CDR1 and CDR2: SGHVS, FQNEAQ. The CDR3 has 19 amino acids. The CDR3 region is CASSSPHRLAGARTDTQYF. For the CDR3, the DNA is TGTGCCAGCAGCTCTCCCCACAGACTAGCGGGGGCCCGCACAGATACGCAGTATTTT.

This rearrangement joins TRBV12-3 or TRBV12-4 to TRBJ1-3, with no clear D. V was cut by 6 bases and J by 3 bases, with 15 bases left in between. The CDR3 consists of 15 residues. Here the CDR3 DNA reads TGTGCCAGCAGCCAGACCGGATCTAGTGGAAACACCATATATTTT. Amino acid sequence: CASSQTGSSGNTIYF.

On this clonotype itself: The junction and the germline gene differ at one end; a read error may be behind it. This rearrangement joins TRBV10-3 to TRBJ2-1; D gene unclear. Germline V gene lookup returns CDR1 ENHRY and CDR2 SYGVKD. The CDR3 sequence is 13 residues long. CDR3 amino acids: CAITETRNNEQFF. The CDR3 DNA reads TGTGCCATCACTGAGACAAGGAACAATGAGCAGTTCTTC.

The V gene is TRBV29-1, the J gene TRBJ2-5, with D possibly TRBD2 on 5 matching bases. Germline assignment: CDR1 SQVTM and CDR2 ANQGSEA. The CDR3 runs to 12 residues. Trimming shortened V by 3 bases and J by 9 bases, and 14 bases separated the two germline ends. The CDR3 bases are TGCAGCGTTGACTCCCCTGTGCGGGCCCAGTACTTC. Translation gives CSVDSPVRAQYF. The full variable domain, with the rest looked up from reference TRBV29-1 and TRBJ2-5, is SAVISQKPSRDICQRGTSLTIQCQVDSQVTMMFWYRQQPGQSLTLIATANQGSEATYESGFVIDKFPISRPNLTFSTLTVSNMSPEDSSIYLCSVDSPVRAQYFGPGTRLLVL.

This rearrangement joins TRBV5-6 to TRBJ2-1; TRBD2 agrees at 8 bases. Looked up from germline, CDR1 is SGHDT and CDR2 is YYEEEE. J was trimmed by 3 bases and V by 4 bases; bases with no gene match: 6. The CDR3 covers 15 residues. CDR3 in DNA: TGTGCCAGCAGCAGAACTAGCGGTCTCTACAATGAGCAGTTCTTC. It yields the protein CASSRTSGLYNEQFF. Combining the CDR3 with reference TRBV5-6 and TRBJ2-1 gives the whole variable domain DAGVTQSPTHLIKTRGQQVTLRCSPKSGHDTVSWYQQALGQGPQFIFQYYEEEERQRGNFPDRFSGHQFPNYSSELNVNALLLGDSALYLCASSRTSGLYNEQFFGPGTRLTVL.

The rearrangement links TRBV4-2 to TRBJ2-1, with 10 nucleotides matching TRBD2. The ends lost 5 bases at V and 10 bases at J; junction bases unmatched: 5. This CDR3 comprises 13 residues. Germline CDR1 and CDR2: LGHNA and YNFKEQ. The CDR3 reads CASSYSGGREQFF. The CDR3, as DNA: TGTGCCAGCAGCTATAGCGGGGGGAGAGAGCAGTTCTTC.

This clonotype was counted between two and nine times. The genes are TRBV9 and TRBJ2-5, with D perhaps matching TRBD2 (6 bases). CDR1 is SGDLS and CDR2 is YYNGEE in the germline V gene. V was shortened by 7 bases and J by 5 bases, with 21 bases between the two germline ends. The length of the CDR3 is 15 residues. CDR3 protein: CASSVVPAGLETQYF. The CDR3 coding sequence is TGTGCCAGCTCCGTAGTTCCGGCGGGGTTGGAGACCCAGTACTTC.

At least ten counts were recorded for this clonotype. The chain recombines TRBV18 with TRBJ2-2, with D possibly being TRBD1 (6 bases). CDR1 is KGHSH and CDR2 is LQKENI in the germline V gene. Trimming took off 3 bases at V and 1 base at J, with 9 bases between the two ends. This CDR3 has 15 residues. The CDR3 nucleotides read TGTGCCAGCTCACCCTCGGGACAGAACACCGGGGAGCTGTTTTTT. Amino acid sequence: CASSPSGQNTGELFF.

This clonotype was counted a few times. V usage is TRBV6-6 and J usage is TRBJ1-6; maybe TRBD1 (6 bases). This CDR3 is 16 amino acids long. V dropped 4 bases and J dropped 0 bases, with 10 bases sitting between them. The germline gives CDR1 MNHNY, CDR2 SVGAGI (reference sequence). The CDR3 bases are TGTGCCAGCAGTTTGGGGGCGGGCTCCTATAATTCACCCCTCCACTTT. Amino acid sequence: CASSLGAGSYNSPLHF.

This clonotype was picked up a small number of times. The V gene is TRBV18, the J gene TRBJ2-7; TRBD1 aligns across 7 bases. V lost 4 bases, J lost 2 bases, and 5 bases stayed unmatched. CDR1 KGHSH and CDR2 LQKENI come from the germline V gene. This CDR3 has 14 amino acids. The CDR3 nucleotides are TGTGCCAGCTCACAGTCCGGGACAGCCTACGAGCAGTACGTC. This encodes CASSQSGTAYEQYV.